What follows is one T cell receptor (beta chain) and its context. This record comes from a study of regulatory T cells in long-lasting Graves disease. Study information: Patients with persistent Graves' disease had over 5 years of antithyroid drugs and persistent TSH receptor antibodies.

This sample's time point: persistent/refractory GD, antithyroid drugs over 5 years with positive TRAb. The authors made the TCR library using RNA they extracted from PBMCs. Relying on iRepertoire HTBI primers and Arm-PCR of CDR3 regions, the team built TCR beta libraries. In the authors' workflow: Samples collectively showed some 60 TRBV and roughly 15 TRBJ segments. TCRdb called the multiplex PCR reads again in MiXCR, with one record for every CDR3 protein. For this entry, the V and J calls and clone size follow TCRdb and not the study's own pipeline. Here the sample spans 650,000 to 700,000 distinct CDR3 sequences, 30% being singletons. Sequencing was performed on peripheral blood mononuclear cells (PBMCs), taken when the disease was refractory, from a patient treated with antithyroid drugs. This TCR was recovered from a female donor with Graves disease.

CDR3 amino acids: CSTLGGASNGYTF. CDR3 sequence (DNA): TGCAGCACCCTCGGAGGGGCGAGTAATGGCTACACCTTC. The J gene is TRBJ1-2, the V gene TRBV29-1; weak D call: TRBD1 (5 bases). Germline CDR1 and CDR2: SQVTM and ANQGSEA. V lost 8 bases and J lost 6, with 19 bases in between. This CDR3 is 13 amino acids long.